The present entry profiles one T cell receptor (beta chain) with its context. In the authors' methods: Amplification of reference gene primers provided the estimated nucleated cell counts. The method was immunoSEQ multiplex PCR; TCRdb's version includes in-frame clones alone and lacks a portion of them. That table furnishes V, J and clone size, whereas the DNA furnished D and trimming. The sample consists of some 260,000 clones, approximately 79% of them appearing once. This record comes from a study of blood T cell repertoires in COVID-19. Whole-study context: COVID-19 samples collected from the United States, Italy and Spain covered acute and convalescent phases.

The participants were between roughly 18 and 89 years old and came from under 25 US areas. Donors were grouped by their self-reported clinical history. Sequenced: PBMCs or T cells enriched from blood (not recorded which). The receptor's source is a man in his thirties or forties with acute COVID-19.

In nucleotides, the CDR3 is TGTGCCAGCAGCGTACTGTCTAGCGGGGTTGAGCAGTTCTTC. Translation: CASSVLSSGVEQFF. The chain links TRBV9 to TRBJ2-1; 9 bases align to TRBD2. J gave up 9 bases and V 1 base, and 5 bases lay outside the gene matches. Germline V gene data show CDR1 as SGDLS and CDR2 as YYNGEE. The CDR3 consists of 14 residues.